The 21 T cell receptor beta chains listed next were all sequenced from one sample in a study of OX40 agonist ivuxolimab in advanced cancers. Sequenced by immunoSEQ multiplex PCR; TCRdb stores in-frame clones only, minus some. The data contain roughly 20,000 clones, roughly 86% of them seen just once; the ten biggest clones take up about 16%. The sample was CD4+ or CD8+ T cells sorted from blood, taken in a trial of the OX40 agonist ivuxolimab. These receptors were collected from an adult with an advanced solid tumor such as melanoma, head and neck, liver or kidney cancer.

J is TRBJ1-3 and V is TRBV4-1; D call uncertain. The V gene lost 0 bases and the J gene lost 3 bases, with 12 bases spanning the gap. The CDR3 sequence is 16 residues long. Germline V lookup: CDR1 MGHRA, CDR2 YSYEKL. CDR3 region: CASSQDWGEIGNTIYF. The CDR3 nucleotides read TGCGCCAGCAGCCAAGATTGGGGTGAAATTGGAAACACCATATATTTT.

V is TRBV27 and J is TRBJ1-4; 8 bases line up with TRBD1. Germline CDR1 and CDR2: MNHEY and SMNVEV (reference sequence). V trimming: 5 bases; J trimming: 8 bases; junction bases outside the gene matches: 4. This CDR3 contains 13 residues. CDR3 sequence (DNA): TGTGCCAGCAGTCCCGGGACAGGAGAAAAACTGTTTTTT. Translating gives CASSPGTGEKLFF.

In its sample, this clone is medium-sized. The chain is built from TRBV7-2 and TRBJ2-2, with TRBD2 as a possible D gene (5 bases). Between the trimmed V and J ends, which lost 2 bases and 7 bases, there was a span of 20 bases. The CDR3 runs 17 residues. Germline V gene sequence: CDR1 SGHTA, CDR2 FQGNSA. The CDR3 DNA sequence: TGTGCCAGCAGCTTAACGATCTTGTCCGGGATGGGCGGGGAGCTGTTTTTT. Translation gives CASSLTILSGMGGELFF.

This clone was detected once. The J gene is TRBJ1-5, the V gene TRBV16, with TRBD1 as a possible D gene (5 bases). The germline CDR1 and CDR2 sequences are KGHSY and FQNENV. Trimming stripped 4 bases from V and 5 bases from J, with 12 bases between. The CDR3 has 14 amino acids. The CDR3 loop is CASSPSDTYQPQHF. The CDR3 DNA follows: TGTGCCAGCAGCCCCTCGGACACCTATCAGCCCCAGCATTTT.

The gene calls are TRBV5-1 and TRBJ2-7; D is possibly TRBD1 or TRBD2 (6 bases each). The germline V gene encodes CDR1 SGHRS and CDR2 YFSETQ. Trimming removed 0 bases at V and 5 bases at J, with 21 bases between. The CDR3 is 17 amino acids. CDR3 residues: CASSLVQRGAINDEQYF. The CDR3 coding sequence is TGCGCCAGCAGCTTGGTCCAGAGGGGGGCGATTAACGACGAGCAGTACTTC.

V usage is TRBV7-6 and J usage is TRBJ1-2, with 7 positions matching TRBD1. The germline V gene has CDR1 SGHVS and CDR2 FNYEAQ. This CDR3 region has 15 residues. Losses at the gene ends were 1 base for V and 5 bases for J; bases not matched to a gene: 7. CDR3 nucleotides: TGTGCCAGCAGCTTAGGGGAGGGGGCGCGGTATGGCTACACCTTC. This gives the protein CASSLGEGARYGYTF.

The chain joins TRBV11-2 to TRBJ2-2, with 7 bases identical to TRBD2. Germline V gene data show CDR1 as SGHAT and CDR2 as FQNNGV. CDR3 size: 15 residues. The J segment lost 6 bases and the V segment lost 5 bases, leaving 9 bases of the junction unmatched. The CDR3 region is CASSLIGGIAGELFF. Written as DNA, the CDR3 is TGTGCCAGCAGCCTGATCGGGGGGATCGCCGGGGAGCTGTTTTTT.

The rearrangement joins TRBV2 to TRBJ2-3, with 14 nucleotides matching TRBD2. This CDR3 comprises 20 residues. The germline gives CDR1 SNHLY, CDR2 FYNNEI. The ends lost 5 bases at V and 0 bases at J; junction bases unmatched: 13. The CDR3 loop is CASSFGLAGGLALSTDTQYF. The CDR3 region has the DNA TGTGCCAGCAGTTTTGGACTAGCGGGGGGCCTAGCCCTTAGCACAGATACGCAGTATTTT. Filled out from reference TRBV2 and TRBJ2-3, the complete variable domain reads EPEVTQTPSHQVTQMGQEVILRCVPISNHLYFYWYRQILGQKVEFLVSFYNNEISEKSEIFDDQFSVERPDGSNFTLKIRSTKLEDSAMYFCASSFGLAGGLALSTDTQYFGPGTRLTVL.

V and J are TRBV11-2 and TRBJ2-5; tentative D call: TRBD2 (5 bases). The CDR3 runs 12 residues. Germline lookup yields CDR1 SGHAT and CDR2 FQNNGV. V shed 4 bases and J shed 10 bases, with 13 bases lying between them. CDR3 nucleotides: TGTGCCAGCAGCTGGGGAGACGGGGACCAGTACTTC. Its protein product is CASSWGDGDQYF.

V usage is TRBV9 and J usage is TRBJ1-1; 9 bases are a match to TRBD1. The germline gives CDR1 SGDLS, CDR2 YYNGEE. The length of the CDR3 is 15 residues. V gave up 0 bases and J gave up 8 bases; unmatched junction bases: 8. CDR3 protein: CASSVGTGVGVEAFF. The CDR3 nucleotides are TGTGCCAGCAGCGTAGGGACAGGGGTAGGAGTGGAAGCTTTCTTT.

CDR3 loop: CASSSVDTQYF. The CDR3, as DNA: TGTGCCAGCAGTTCAGTAGATACGCAGTATTTT. The gene calls are TRBV27 and TRBJ2-3, with D unresolved. The CDR3 loop spans 11 amino acids. V lost 4 bases to trimming and J lost 5 bases, with 4 bases between them. CDR1 is MNHEY and CDR2 is SMNVEV in the germline V gene (reference sequence).

Only one count was recorded for this clone. The chain links TRBV5-6 to TRBJ1-5; D is undetermined. Germline V CDR1 and CDR2: SGHDT, YYEEEE. Trimming removed 9 bases from V and 0 bases from J, with 19 bases in between. The length of the CDR3 is 16 residues. The CDR3 spells CATLYRERYSNQPQHF. DNA for the CDR3: TGTGCCACCTTGTACCGGGAACGCTATAGCAATCAGCCCCAGCATTTT.

This rearrangement joins TRBV7-9 to TRBJ1-1; D gene ambiguous. The V gene's germline CDR1 is SEHNR and CDR2 FQNEAQ (reference sequence). The CDR3 runs to 10 residues. V was pared by 8 bases and J by 8 bases, with 9 bases between. The CDR3 region is CASSVSEAFF. The CDR3 DNA follows: TGTGCCAGCTCTGTATCGGAAGCTTTCTTT.

V is TRBV4-3 and J is TRBJ1-2; D not certain. The CDR3 contains 14 residues. V lost 0 bases, J lost 8 bases, and 13 bases lay in between. The V gene's germline CDR1 is LGHNA and CDR2 YSLEER. The CDR3 nucleotides are TGCGCCAGCAGCCAAGATCTTCGACCCGCAGGCTACACCTTC. Translated: CASSQDLRPAGYTF.

The DNA of the CDR3 is TGTGCCAGCAGCTTGGTCTCCAATGAGCAGTTCTTC. Translation: CASSLVSNEQFF. The J gene is TRBJ2-1, the V gene TRBV5-8; D not resolved. V was cut by 0 bases and J by 6 bases, with 4 bases left in between. Germline V gene lookup returns CDR1 SGHTS and CDR2 YDEGEE. The length of the CDR3 is 12 residues.

This clone was seen once. The chain carries TRBV15 and TRBJ1-6, with TRBD1 as a possible D gene (6 bases). Germline assignment: CDR1 LNHNV and CDR2 YYDKDF (reference sequence). The V end lost 1 base, the J end lost 7 bases, and 11 bases lay between the germline ends. The CDR3 is 15 residues long. The CDR3 DNA reads TGTGCCACCAGCAGAGGGGTCCAGGGGAATTCACCCCTCCACTTT. Translated: CATSRGVQGNSPLHF.

The chain recombines TRBV6-6 with TRBJ2-5, with 8 nucleotides matching TRBD1. This CDR3 region has 13 residues. Trimming took 6 bases from V and 5 from J; bases not matched to a gene: 5. Germline V gene data show CDR1 as MNHNY and CDR2 as SVGAGI (reference sequence). The CDR3: CASSPGGGETQYF. DNA of the CDR3: TGTGCCAGCAGCCCAGGGGGCGGGGAGACCCAGTACTTC.

This clone has just one count. At the DNA level, this CDR3 is encoded by other sequences in the same sample as well. The chain couples TRBV5-1 to TRBJ2-3; D unclear. V was shortened by 0 bases and J by 2 bases, with 7 bases between the two germline ends. Looked up from germline, CDR1 is SGHRS and CDR2 is YFSETQ. CDR3 length equals 14 residues. The CDR3 DNA reads as TGCGCCAGCAGCTTGGAGGCTCCCACAGATACGCAGTATTTT. Amino acid sequence: CASSLEAPTDTQYF.

The chain is built from TRBV6-6 and TRBJ2-3, with no clear D. The CDR3 covers 14 residues. The V and J ends lost 6 bases and 2 bases respectively, with 12 bases between them. The germline gives CDR1 MNHNY, CDR2 SVGAGI (reference sequence). The CDR3 DNA follows: TGTGCCAGCAGCCAACCCGACCCCACAGATACGCAGTATTTT. It translates to CASSQPDPTDTQYF.

This chain uses TRBV4-1 with TRBJ2-3; a weak D match, TRBD2 (7 bases). Trimming cost V 6 bases and J 4 bases, with 11 bases left between them. The CDR3 is 13 amino acids. Germline V gives CDR1 MGHRA, CDR2 YSYEKL. The CDR3 DNA reads TGCGCCAGCAGGGGGGGGCTGCCAGATACGCAGTATTTT. Its protein product is CASRGGLPDTQYF.

This chain links TRBV4-1 with TRBJ2-7; 8 nucleotides align to TRBD1. V was pared by 0 bases and J by 4 bases, with 11 bases of the junction left unmatched. The CDR3 consists of 17 residues. Per germline, CDR1 MGHRA and CDR2 YSYEKL. CDR3 sequence reads: CASSQDSLRTGTYEQYF. The CDR3 coding sequence is TGCGCCAGCAGCCAAGATTCTCTCCGGACAGGGACTTACGAGCAGTACTTC.